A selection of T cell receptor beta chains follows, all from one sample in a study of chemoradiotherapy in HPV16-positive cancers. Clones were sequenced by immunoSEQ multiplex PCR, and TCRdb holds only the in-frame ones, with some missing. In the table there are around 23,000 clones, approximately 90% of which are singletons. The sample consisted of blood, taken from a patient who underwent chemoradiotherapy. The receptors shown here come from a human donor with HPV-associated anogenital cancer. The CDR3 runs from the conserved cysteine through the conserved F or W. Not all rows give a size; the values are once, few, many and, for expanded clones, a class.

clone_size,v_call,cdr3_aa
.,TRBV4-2,CASSQASGGGGDTQYF
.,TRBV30,CAWSKGTKTDTQYF
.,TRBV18,CASSPTLAGYNEQFF
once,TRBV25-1,CASSEYGTAEKLFF
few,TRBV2,CASSIQPSAEAFF
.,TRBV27,CASSLSLGPTGANVLTF
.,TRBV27,CASSTTSGGFYNEQFF
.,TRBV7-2,CASSPDRGAGGYGYTF
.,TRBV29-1,CSVDEGNTEAFF
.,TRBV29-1,CSGSRGRQGAEAFF
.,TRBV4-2,CASSQGSLRIGGMNTEAFF
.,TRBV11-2,CASSFSGRTTDTQYF
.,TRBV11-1,CASNPQGSYNEQFF
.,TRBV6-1,CATGTVPGQSYTF
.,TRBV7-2,CASSFFAAGGETQYF
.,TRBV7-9,CASSLGTLQGNNEQFF
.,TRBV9,CASSPAGGHDTDTQYF
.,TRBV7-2,CASSSWGQGRRDEKLFF
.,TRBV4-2,CASSQDPIAGGASYSTDTQYF
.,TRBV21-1,CASSNRKDYRPGNTIYF
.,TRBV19,CASRVSPGELFF
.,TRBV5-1,CASSLDGQGLVQFF
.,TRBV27,CASSLLSRDSNQPQHF
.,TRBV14,CASSLIQGGNTIYF
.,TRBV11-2,CASSRQSGANAEAFF
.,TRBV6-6,CASSYGGTYEQYF
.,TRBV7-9,CASSLASGGRVDNEQFF
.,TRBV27,CASSLRPKGVSYGYTF
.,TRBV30,CAWSVPPMDEQFF
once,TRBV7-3,CASSVAAGGQTDTQYF
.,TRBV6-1,CASTSGGTQPQHF
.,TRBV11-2,CASRNLRGGRVDTQYF
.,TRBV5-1,CASHVIGGETEAFF
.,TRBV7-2,CASSLVGARYEQYF
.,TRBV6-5,CASRQGWGETQYF
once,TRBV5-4,CASSLRTGSYNEQFF
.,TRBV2,CASSVGQGARGYTF
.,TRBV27,CASSLGVLGQGAGNEQFF
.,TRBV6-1,CASSEIAGGNQPQHF
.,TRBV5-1,CASSLAVGQGADGYTF
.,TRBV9,CASSVGLVVETQYF
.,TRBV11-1,CASSLEEGQPQHF
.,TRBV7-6,CASSETQGVTDTQYF
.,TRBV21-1,CASSNRDRENSNQPQHF
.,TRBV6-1,CASSEAVGGLGPEKLFF
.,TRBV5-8,CASSPDHNEKLFF
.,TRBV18,CASSPYRGRAEAFF
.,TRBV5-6,CASSWGQGGNTIYF
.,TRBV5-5,CASSSRGQRTEAFF
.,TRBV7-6,CASSSELAAYNEQFF
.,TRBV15,CATSGLYNQPQHF
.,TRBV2,CASSTVNTGELFF
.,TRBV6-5,CASSGSETQYF
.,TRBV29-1,CSVEKASGGAGSYEQYF